Listed below are T cell receptor beta chains from one sample, sequenced in a study of radiotherapy plus CTLA-4 blockade in lung cancer. Sequenced by immunoSEQ multiplex PCR; TCRdb stores in-frame clones only, minus some. The data contain 75,000 to 100,000 clones, about 86% of them singletons. Material: peripheral blood, obtained from a patient treated with radiotherapy plus ipilimumab. Receptors were obtained from a human donor with non-small cell lung cancer that progressed on radiotherapy plus ipilimumab. Each CDR3 is given with its conserved first and last residue. Fields, in order: V gene, J gene, clone size, D gene, CDR3 DNA, CDR3 protein. A D gene is named only where the DNA matches it firmly. Not every row has a clone size; where given, it reads once, few, many or a size class.

v_call: TRBV9
j_call: TRBJ2-1
clone_size: .
d_call: TRBD2
cdr3_nt: TGTGCCAGCAGCTCAAGCGGGAGCGAATACAATGAGCAGTTCTTC
cdr3_aa: CASSSSGSEYNEQFF

v_call: TRBV25-1
j_call: TRBJ1-4
clone_size: .
d_call: TRBD1
cdr3_nt: TGTGCCAGCAGTGAACGCTTTATTGCGACAGGGGGCCGGGAAAAACTGTTTTTT
cdr3_aa: CASSERFIATGGREKLFF

v_call: TRBV2
j_call: TRBJ2-7
clone_size: .
d_call: TRBD1
cdr3_nt: TGTGCCAGCGTCCGGGACAGTTTCTCCTACGAGCAGTACTTC
cdr3_aa: CASVRDSFSYEQYF

v_call: TRBV18
j_call: TRBJ1-1
clone_size: .
d_call: TRBD1
cdr3_nt: TGTGCCAGCTCACCCTCGGACAGGATGAACACTGAAGCTTTCTTT
cdr3_aa: CASSPSDRMNTEAFF

v_call: TRBV7-9
j_call: TRBJ2-2
clone_size: .
d_call: TRBD1
cdr3_nt: TGTGCCAGCAGCACCGGGACAGGGAACACCGGGGAGCTGTTTTTT
cdr3_aa: CASSTGTGNTGELFF

v_call: TRBV18
j_call: TRBJ1-5
clone_size: .
d_call: .
cdr3_nt: TGTGCCAGCTCACCACTAAGGGGTAATGATCAGCCCCAGCATTTT
cdr3_aa: CASSPLRGNDQPQHF

v_call: TRBV5-6
j_call: TRBJ2-5
clone_size: .
d_call: .
cdr3_nt: TGTGCCAGCAGCTTCAGTGGGGCGGCTGCCCAGTACTTC
cdr3_aa: CASSFSGAAAQYF

v_call: TRBV7-9
j_call: TRBJ2-2
clone_size: .
d_call: .
cdr3_nt: TGTGCCAGCAGCTTGGCTAGCCTAAACACCGGGGAGCTGTTTTTT
cdr3_aa: CASSLASLNTGELFF

v_call: TRBV6-5
j_call: TRBJ2-5
clone_size: .
d_call: TRBD2
cdr3_nt: TGTGCCAGCAGTATCCTAGCGGAAGAGACCCAGTACTTC
cdr3_aa: CASSILAEETQYF

v_call: TRBV6-5
j_call: TRBJ1-2
clone_size: .
d_call: TRBD1
cdr3_nt: TGTGCCAGCAGTTTTATGACAGGGGATGGCTACACCTTC
cdr3_aa: CASSFMTGDGYTF

v_call: TRBV5-1
j_call: TRBJ1-1
clone_size: .
d_call: .
cdr3_nt: TGCGCCAGCAGCGACCTGGGGGGAAACACTGAAGCTTTCTTT
cdr3_aa: CASSDLGGNTEAFF

v_call: TRBV5-1
j_call: TRBJ2-4
clone_size: .
d_call: TRBD1
cdr3_nt: TGCGCCAGCAGCTCTCAGGGGGCTGGGGCCAAAAACATTCAGTACTTC
cdr3_aa: CASSSQGAGAKNIQYF

v_call: TRBV19
j_call: TRBJ1-1
clone_size: .
d_call: TRBD1
cdr3_nt: TGTGCCAGTAGAGTTGGGGGACAGGTGAGTCGGGCTTTCTTT
cdr3_aa: CASRVGGQVSRAFF

v_call: TRBV14
j_call: TRBJ2-1
clone_size: once
d_call: .
cdr3_nt: TGTGCCAGCAGCCAACACAGCTACAATGAGCAGTTCTTC
cdr3_aa: CASSQHSYNEQFF

v_call: TRBV27
j_call: TRBJ1-5
clone_size: .
d_call: .
cdr3_nt: TGTGCCAGCAGTACATGGGGAGGCGTGGGCAATCAGCCCCAGCATTTT
cdr3_aa: CASSTWGGVGNQPQHF

v_call: TRBV7-2
j_call: TRBJ2-1
clone_size: .
d_call: TRBD2
cdr3_nt: TGTGCCAGCAGCCTACTCGGGAGGGCCTACAATGAGCAGTTCTTC
cdr3_aa: CASSLLGRAYNEQFF

v_call: TRBV5-4
j_call: TRBJ2-3
clone_size: .
d_call: TRBD1
cdr3_nt: TGTGCCAGCAGCTCGACATCCGGGACAGTTAAAGATACGCAGTATTTT
cdr3_aa: CASSSTSGTVKDTQYF

v_call: TRBV7-6
j_call: TRBJ2-1
clone_size: .
d_call: TRBD2
cdr3_nt: TGTGCCAGCAGCTTAGCCCCCACTAGCGGGAGGACCAATGAGCAGTTCTTC
cdr3_aa: CASSLAPTSGRTNEQFF

v_call: TRBV5-6
j_call: TRBJ2-7
clone_size: .
d_call: .
cdr3_nt: TGTGCCAGCAGCTTAGGAGGGGTCGAGCAGTACTTC
cdr3_aa: CASSLGGVEQYF

v_call: TRBV4-1
j_call: TRBJ2-6
clone_size: .
d_call: .
cdr3_nt: TGCGCCAGCAGCCAAGAAGCCGGGATCTCTGGGGCCAACGTCCTGACTTTC
cdr3_aa: CASSQEAGISGANVLTF

v_call: TRBV7-8
j_call: TRBJ2-5
clone_size: .
d_call: .
cdr3_nt: TGTGCCAGCAGCTTCGGGGAGCAAGAGACCCAGTACTTC
cdr3_aa: CASSFGEQETQYF

v_call: TRBV9
j_call: TRBJ2-5
clone_size: .
d_call: TRBD2
cdr3_nt: TGTGCCAGCAGCCCGTCCGGGGGGGCACAGGAGACCCAGTACTTC
cdr3_aa: CASSPSGGAQETQYF